These 4 T cell receptor beta chains were sequenced from one sample in a study of T cell responses to AZD1222 COVID-19 vaccine. The repertoire was sequenced with immunoSEQ multiplex PCR; TCRdb's copy has only in-frame clones and lacks some. The table includes 200,000 to 250,000 clones, about 95% detected once. This sample comprised peripheral blood, obtained 28 days after the second dose of the MenACWY control vaccine. The receptors shown here come from an adult who received the MenACWY meningococcal vaccine as a control.

The chain uses TRBV4-1 and TRBJ2-4; the match to TRBD1 covers 7 bases. The CDR3 is 16 residues long. CDR1 is MGHRA, CDR2 YSYEKL, per germline. After removal of 0 bases from V and 0 bases from J, the junction contained 2 bases not matched to a gene. The CDR3 loop is CASSQEGQRAKNIQYF. In DNA form, the CDR3 reads TGCGCCAGCAGCCAAGAGGGACAGAGAGCCAAAAACATTCAGTACTTC.

The chain carries TRBV6-2 or TRBV6-3 and TRBJ2-7; D tentatively reads TRBD1 or TRBD2 (7 bases each). The germline V gene has CDR1 MNHEY and CDR2 SVGEGT. Trimming took off 5 bases at V and 2 bases at J, with 19 bases between the two ends. The CDR3 has 16 residues. CDR3 protein: CASSHPRGGEAYEQYF. In DNA, the CDR3 is TGTGCCAGCAGTCACCCCAGGGGGGGCGAAGCCTACGAGCAGTACTTC.

This clone came up once. The gene calls are TRBV19 and TRBJ1-2; D is perhaps TRBD1 (5 bases). V was shortened by 1 base and J by 5 bases, with 11 bases between the two germline ends. The CDR3 is 14 amino acids. Germline V gene sequence: CDR1 LNHDA, CDR2 SQIVND (reference sequence). Here the CDR3 DNA reads TGTGCCAGTAGTATAGCGACAGAGCTTTATGGCTACACCTTC. It is translated as CASSIATELYGYTF.

The rearrangement links TRBV12-3 or TRBV12-4 to TRBJ1-5; no definite D call. Deletions cut 3 bases from V and 0 bases from J, with 3 bases between. The CDR3 consists of 13 residues. The CDR3 DNA sequence: TGTGCCAGCAGTTTTAGTAGCAATCAGCCCCAGCATTTT. Encoded protein: CASSFSSNQPQHF.